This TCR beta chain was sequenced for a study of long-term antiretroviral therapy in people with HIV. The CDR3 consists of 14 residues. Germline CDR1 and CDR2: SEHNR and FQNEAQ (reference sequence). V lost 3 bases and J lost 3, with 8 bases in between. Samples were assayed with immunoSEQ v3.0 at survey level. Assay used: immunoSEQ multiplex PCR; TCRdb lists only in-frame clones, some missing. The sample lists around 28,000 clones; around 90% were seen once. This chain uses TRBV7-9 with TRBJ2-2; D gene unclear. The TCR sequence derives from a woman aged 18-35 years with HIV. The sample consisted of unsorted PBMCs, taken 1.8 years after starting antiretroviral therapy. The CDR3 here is CASSLGKYTGELFF. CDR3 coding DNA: TGTGCCAGCAGCTTGGGAAAGTACACCGGGGAGCTGTTTTTT.